Listed below are T cell receptor beta chains from one sample, sequenced in a study of cytomegalovirus exposure and HLA in healthy donors. Assay: immunoSEQ multiplex PCR; the TCRdb copy retains only in-frame clones and omits some. Among 150,000 to 190,000 clones listed, 75% were seen once. The source material was PBMCs. The receptors originated from a man aged 18-30 years in good health and CMV-seronegative. Each CDR3 is given with its conserved first and last residue. A D gene is named only where the DNA matches it firmly. The size field is filled for only some rows; it gives once, few, many or a size class.

clone_size: -; v_call: TRBV9; d_call: -; j_call: TRBJ1-1; cdr3_aa: CASSPFPLRFPMVEAFF; cdr3_nt: TGTGCCAGCAGCCCTTTCCCCCTCAGGTTCCCAATGGTTGAAGCTTTCTTT
clone_size: once; v_call: TRBV15; d_call: TRBD2; j_call: TRBJ2-3; cdr3_aa: CATSSLVLANTDTQYF; cdr3_nt: TGTGCCACCAGCAGCTTAGTACTAGCGAACACAGATACGCAGTATTTT
clone_size: -; v_call: TRBV7-2; d_call: -; j_call: TRBJ1-2; cdr3_aa: CASSLAQTTRYGYTF; cdr3_nt: TGTGCCAGCAGCTTAGCGCAGACTACCCGCTATGGCTACACCTTC
clone_size: once; v_call: TRBV7-2; d_call: TRBD1; j_call: TRBJ2-7; cdr3_aa: CASSSRTGYSYEQYF; cdr3_nt: TGTGCCAGCAGCTCCCGGACAGGATACTCCTACGAGCAGTACTTC
clone_size: few; v_call: TRBV4-3; d_call: TRBD2; j_call: TRBJ2-7; cdr3_aa: CASSQGTSGRVGEQYF; cdr3_nt: TGCGCCAGCAGCCAAGGGACTAGCGGGAGGGTCGGGGAGCAGTACTTC
clone_size: few; v_call: TRBV9; d_call: TRBD1; j_call: TRBJ1-3; cdr3_aa: CASSATGTAVFSGNTIYF; cdr3_nt: TGTGCCAGCAGCGCTACCGGGACAGCAGTCTTCTCTGGAAACACCATATATTTT
clone_size: -; v_call: TRBV28; d_call: -; j_call: TRBJ2-5; cdr3_aa: CASEGSGETQYF; cdr3_nt: TGTGCCAGCGAAGGGAGTGGAGAGACCCAGTACTTC
clone_size: -; v_call: TRBV7-2; d_call: -; j_call: TRBJ1-5; cdr3_aa: CASNLNPGQPQHF; cdr3_nt: TGTGCCAGCAATCTCAACCCAGGGCAGCCCCAGCATTTT
clone_size: -; v_call: TRBV5-4; d_call: -; j_call: TRBJ1-1; cdr3_aa: CASSFDRNTEAFF; cdr3_nt: TGTGCCAGCAGCTTCGACAGGAACACTGAAGCTTTCTTT
clone_size: -; v_call: TRBV12-5; d_call: -; j_call: TRBJ2-7; cdr3_aa: CASGLVTPRQAWQYF; cdr3_nt: TGTGCTAGTGGTTTGGTAACACCAAGGCAGGCATGGCAGTACTTC
clone_size: -; v_call: TRBV28; d_call: TRBD1; j_call: TRBJ1-2; cdr3_aa: CASSPGTGDYGYTF; cdr3_nt: TGTGCCAGCAGCCCCGGGACAGGGGACTATGGCTACACCTTC
clone_size: -; v_call: TRBV9; d_call: -; j_call: TRBJ2-2; cdr3_aa: CASSPRGAGELFF; cdr3_nt: TGTGCCAGCAGCCCACGCGGCGCCGGGGAGCTGTTTTTT
clone_size: -; v_call: TRBV5-4; d_call: TRBD2; j_call: TRBJ2-3; cdr3_aa: CASSPTSGRPDTQYF; cdr3_nt: TGTGCCAGCAGCCCAACTAGCGGGAGGCCAGATACGCAGTATTTT